This T cell receptor (beta chain) was sequenced during a study of OX40 agonist ivuxolimab in advanced cancers. Study background: Subjects had a mean age of roughly 60 years, with a range of about 20 to 85; less than 90% were male.

Repertoires were generated with immunoSEQ multiplex PCR, while TCRdb's copy carries only in-frame clones and drops some. The table lists tens of thousands of clones, less than 90% of them singletons, with roughly 1.1% in the top ten. The TCR comes from an adult with an advanced solid tumor such as melanoma, head and neck, liver or kidney cancer. The sequencing here drew on CD4+ or CD8+ T cells sorted from blood, taken in a trial of the OX40 agonist ivuxolimab.

CDR3 in amino acids: CASSLEHGIQPQHF. The CDR3 DNA follows: TGCGCCAGCAGCTTGGAACATGGGATTCAGCCCCAGCATTTT. J is TRBJ1-5 and V is TRBV5-1; D gene unclear. CDR1 is SGHRS and CDR2 is YFSETQ in the germline V gene. Trimming took off 0 bases at V and 6 bases at J, with 10 bases between the two ends. The CDR3 runs 14 residues.